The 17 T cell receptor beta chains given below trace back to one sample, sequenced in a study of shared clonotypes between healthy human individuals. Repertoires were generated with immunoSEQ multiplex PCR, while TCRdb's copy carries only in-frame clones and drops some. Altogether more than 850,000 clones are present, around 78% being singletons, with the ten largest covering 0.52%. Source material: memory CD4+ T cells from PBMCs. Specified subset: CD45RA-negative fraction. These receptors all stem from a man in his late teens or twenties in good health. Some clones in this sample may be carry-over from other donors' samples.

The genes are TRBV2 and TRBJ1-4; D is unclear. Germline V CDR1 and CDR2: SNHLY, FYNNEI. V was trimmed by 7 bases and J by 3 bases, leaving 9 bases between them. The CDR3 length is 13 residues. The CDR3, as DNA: TGTGCCAGCAACCGGATTGCTAATGAAAAACTGTTTTTT. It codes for CASNRIANEKLFF. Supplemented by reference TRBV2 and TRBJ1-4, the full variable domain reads EPEVTQTPSHQVTQMGQEVILRCVPISNHLYFYWYRQILGQKVEFLVSFYNNEISEKSEIFDDQFSVERPDGSNFTLKIRSTKLEDSAMYFCASNRIANEKLFFGSGTQLSVL.

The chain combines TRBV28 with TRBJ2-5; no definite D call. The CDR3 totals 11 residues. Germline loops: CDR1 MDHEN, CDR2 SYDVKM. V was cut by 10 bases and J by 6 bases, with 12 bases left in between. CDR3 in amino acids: CAIDDLKTQYF. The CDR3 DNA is TGTGCCATCGATGATCTCAAGACCCAGTACTTC. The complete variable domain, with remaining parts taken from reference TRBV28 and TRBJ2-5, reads DVKVTQSSRYLVKRTGEKVFLECVQDMDHENMFWYRQDPGLGLRLIYFSYDVKMKEKGDIPEGYSVSREKKERFSLILESASTNQTSMYLCAIDDLKTQYFGPGTRLLVL.

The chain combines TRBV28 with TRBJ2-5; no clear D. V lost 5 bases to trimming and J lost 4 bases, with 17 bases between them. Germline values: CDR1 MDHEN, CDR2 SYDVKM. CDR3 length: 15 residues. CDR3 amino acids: CASSNPRVRRETQYF. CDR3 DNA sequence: TGTGCCAGCAGTAACCCCCGGGTTCGGCGAGAGACCCAGTACTTC.

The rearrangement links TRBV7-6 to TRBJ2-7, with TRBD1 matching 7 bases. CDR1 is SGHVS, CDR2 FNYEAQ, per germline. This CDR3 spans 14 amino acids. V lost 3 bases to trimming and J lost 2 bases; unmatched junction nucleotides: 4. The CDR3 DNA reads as TGTGCCAGCAGCTTCGACAGGGTCCCCTACGAGCAGTACTTC. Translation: CASSFDRVPYEQYF.

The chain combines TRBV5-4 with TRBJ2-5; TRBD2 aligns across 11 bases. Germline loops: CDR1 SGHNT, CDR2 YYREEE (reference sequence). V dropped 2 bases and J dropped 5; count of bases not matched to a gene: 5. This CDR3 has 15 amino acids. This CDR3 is CASSFTSGRSETQYF. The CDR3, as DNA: TGTGCCAGCAGCTTTACTAGCGGGAGATCTGAGACCCAGTACTTC.

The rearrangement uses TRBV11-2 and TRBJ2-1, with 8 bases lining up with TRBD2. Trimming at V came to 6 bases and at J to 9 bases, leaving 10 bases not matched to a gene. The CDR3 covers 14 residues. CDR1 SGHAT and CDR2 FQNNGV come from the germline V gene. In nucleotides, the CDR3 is TGTGCCAGCAGTCGGGGACTAGATATTCCTGAGCAGTTCTTC. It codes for CASSRGLDIPEQFF. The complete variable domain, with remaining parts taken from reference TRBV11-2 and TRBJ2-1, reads EAGVAQSPRYKIIEKRQSVAFWCNPISGHATLYWYQQILGQGPKLLIQFQNNGVVDDSQLPKDRFSAERLKGVDSTLKIQPAKLEDSAVYLCASSRGLDIPEQFFGPGTRLTVL.

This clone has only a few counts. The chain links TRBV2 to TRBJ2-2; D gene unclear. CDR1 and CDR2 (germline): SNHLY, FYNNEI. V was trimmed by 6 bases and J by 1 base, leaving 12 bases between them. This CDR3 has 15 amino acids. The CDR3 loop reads CASRENTRNTGELFF. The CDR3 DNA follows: TGTGCCAGCAGAGAAAATACACGGAACACCGGGGAGCTGTTTTTT.

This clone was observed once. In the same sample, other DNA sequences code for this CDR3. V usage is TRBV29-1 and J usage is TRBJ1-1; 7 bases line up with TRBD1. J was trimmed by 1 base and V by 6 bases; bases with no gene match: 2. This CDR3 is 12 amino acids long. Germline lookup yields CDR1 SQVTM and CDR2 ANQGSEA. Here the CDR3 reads CSVWDRNTEAFF. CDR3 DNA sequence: TGCAGCGTCTGGGACAGGAACACTGAAGCTTTCTTT.

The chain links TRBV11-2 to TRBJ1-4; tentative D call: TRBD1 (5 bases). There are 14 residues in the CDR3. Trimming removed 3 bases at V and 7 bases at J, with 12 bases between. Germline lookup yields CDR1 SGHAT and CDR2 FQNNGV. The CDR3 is CASSFQGYGEKLFF. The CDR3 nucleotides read TGTGCCAGCAGCTTTCAGGGATACGGTGAAAAACTGTTTTTT.

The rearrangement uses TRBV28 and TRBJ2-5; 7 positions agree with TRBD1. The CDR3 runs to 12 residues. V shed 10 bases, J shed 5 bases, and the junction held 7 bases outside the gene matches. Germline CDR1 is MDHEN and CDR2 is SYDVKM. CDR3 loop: CAISEQGETQYF. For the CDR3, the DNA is TGTGCCATCTCAGAACAGGGGGAGACCCAGTACTTC. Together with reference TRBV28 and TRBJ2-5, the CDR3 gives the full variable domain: DVKVTQSSRYLVKRTGEKVFLECVQDMDHENMFWYRQDPGLGLRLIYFSYDVKMKEKGDIPEGYSVSREKKERFSLILESASTNQTSMYLCAISEQGETQYFGPGTRLLVL.

CDR3 residues: CAWSVPRQGLETQYF. In DNA form, the CDR3 reads TGTGCCTGGAGTGTACCGCGGCAGGGTCTAGAGACCCAGTACTTC. The V call is TRBV30, the J call TRBJ2-5; TRBD1 is a possible D gene (5 bases). The CDR3 has 15 residues. The V and J ends lost 0 bases and 4 bases respectively, with 15 bases between them. Germline lookup yields CDR1 GTSNPN and CDR2 SVGIG (reference sequence).

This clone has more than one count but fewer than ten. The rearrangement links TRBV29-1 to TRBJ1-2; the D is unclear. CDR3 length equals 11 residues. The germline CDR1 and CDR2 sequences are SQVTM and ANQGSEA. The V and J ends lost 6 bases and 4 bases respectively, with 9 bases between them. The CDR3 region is CSVKGFYGYTF. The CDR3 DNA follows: TGCAGCGTAAAGGGATTCTATGGCTACACCTTC.

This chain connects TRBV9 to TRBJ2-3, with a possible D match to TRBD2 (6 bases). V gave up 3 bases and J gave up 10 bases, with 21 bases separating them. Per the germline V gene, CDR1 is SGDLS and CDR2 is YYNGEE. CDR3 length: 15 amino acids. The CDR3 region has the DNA TGTGCCAGCAGCGACCTAGCGTCCACTGAGGGGTCGCAGTATTTT. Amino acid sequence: CASSDLASTEGSQYF.

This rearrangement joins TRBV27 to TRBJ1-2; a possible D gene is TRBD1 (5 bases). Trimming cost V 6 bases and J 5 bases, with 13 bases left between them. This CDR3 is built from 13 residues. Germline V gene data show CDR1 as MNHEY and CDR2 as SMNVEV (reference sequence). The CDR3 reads CASRGPLQYGYTF. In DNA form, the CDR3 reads TGTGCCAGCAGGGGGCCGCTACAATATGGCTACACCTTC.

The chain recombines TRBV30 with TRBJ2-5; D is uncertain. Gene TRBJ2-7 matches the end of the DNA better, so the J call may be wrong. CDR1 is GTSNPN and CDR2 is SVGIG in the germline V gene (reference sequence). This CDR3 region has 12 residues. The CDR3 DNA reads TGTGCCTGGGGGCCGAACTCCTACGAGCAGTACTTC. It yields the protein CAWGPNSYEQYF.

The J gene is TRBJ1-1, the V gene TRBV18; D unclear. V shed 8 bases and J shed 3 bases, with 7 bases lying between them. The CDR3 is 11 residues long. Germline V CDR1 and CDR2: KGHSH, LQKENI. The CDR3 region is CASVKDTEAFF. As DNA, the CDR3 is TGTGCCAGCGTAAAGGACACTGAAGCTTTCTTT.

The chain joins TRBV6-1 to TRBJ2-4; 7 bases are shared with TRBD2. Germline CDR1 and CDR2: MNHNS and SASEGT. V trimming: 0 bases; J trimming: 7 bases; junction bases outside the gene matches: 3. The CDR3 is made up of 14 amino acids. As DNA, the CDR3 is TGTGCCAGCAGTGAAGCGGGGGGGTTGAACATTCAGTACTTC. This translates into CASSEAGGLNIQYF.